A selection of T cell receptor beta chains follows, all from one sample in a study of cytomegalovirus exposure and HLA in healthy donors. Sequenced by immunoSEQ multiplex PCR; TCRdb stores in-frame clones only, minus some. The profile covers approximately 110,000 clones, with around 75% appearing a single time and 6% to 8% taken by the ten largest. Sequenced material: PBMCs. Receptors originate from a man aged 25-45 years in good health and CMV-seropositive. Each CDR3 is given with its conserved first and last residue. D genes are given only for firm matches. Clone size appears in some rows only: once, few, many, or a class for an expanded clone.

TRBD1,TRBJ2-7,few,TRBV28,CASSSSGTGYHEQYF,TGTGCCAGCAGTTCTTCCGGGACAGGGTACCACGAGCAGTACTTC
-,TRBJ1-1,-,TRBV5-1,CASSLTGMNTEAFF,TGCGCCAGCAGCTTGACAGGTATGAACACTGAAGCTTTCTTT
TRBD1,TRBJ1-3,-,TRBV10-3,CAITRDRGNTIYF,TGTGCCATCACCCGGGACAGGGGAAACACCATATATTTT
TRBD1,TRBJ2-1,-,TRBV15,CATSREQGVGEQFF,TGTGCCACCAGCAGAGAACAGGGGGTAGGGGAGCAGTTCTTC
TRBD1,TRBJ1-1,-,TRBV7-8,CASSGRDRVTEAFF,TGTGCCAGCAGCGGCCGGGACAGGGTCACTGAAGCTTTCTTT
TRBD1,TRBJ2-1,-,TRBV5-1,CASSWGQGVYNEQFF,TGCGCCAGCAGCTGGGGACAGGGGGTTTACAATGAGCAGTTCTTC
TRBD2,TRBJ2-2,-,TRBV27,CASSSIGATSVPGELFF,TGTGCCAGCAGTTCCATAGGGGCCACTAGCGTCCCCGGGGAGCTGTTTTTT
TRBD1,TRBJ2-4,-,TRBV6-6,CASRIQGEAKNIQYF,TGTGCCAGCAGGATACAGGGGGAGGCCAAAAACATTCAGTACTTC
-,TRBJ1-1,-,TRBV30,CAWSVGRNTEAFF,TGTGCCTGGAGTGTAGGGAGGAACACTGAAGCTTTCTTT
-,TRBJ1-2,-,TRBV7-2,CASSPPDLGAYGYTF,TGTGCCAGCAGCCCCCCGGACCTGGGGGCTTATGGCTACACCTTC
TRBD1,TRBJ2-5,-,TRBV7-2,CASSLPTGAQETQYF,TGTGCCAGCAGCCTCCCGACAGGGGCCCAAGAGACCCAGTACTTC
TRBD1,TRBJ1-1,-,TRBV2,CASSPRGSGTEAFF,TGTGCCAGCAGTCCCAGGGGGTCGGGCACTGAAGCTTTCTTT
-,TRBJ2-7,-,TRBV5-1,CASSLDGSNSYEQYF,TGCGCCAGCAGCTTGGATGGTAGCAACTCCTACGAGCAGTACTTC
TRBD2,TRBJ2-3,few,TRBV7-2,CASSLLWMSGGRTDTQYF,TGTGCCAGCAGCTTACTATGGATGAGCGGGGGGCGCACAGATACGCAGTATTTT
-,TRBJ2-1,-,TRBV18,CASSLSGSNNEQFF,TGTGCCAGCTCACTCTCGGGATCAAACAATGAGCAGTTCTTC
-,TRBJ2-1,-,TRBV6-4,CASSGLDPNEQFF,TGTGCCAGCAGCGGTCTCGATCCCAATGAGCAGTTCTTC